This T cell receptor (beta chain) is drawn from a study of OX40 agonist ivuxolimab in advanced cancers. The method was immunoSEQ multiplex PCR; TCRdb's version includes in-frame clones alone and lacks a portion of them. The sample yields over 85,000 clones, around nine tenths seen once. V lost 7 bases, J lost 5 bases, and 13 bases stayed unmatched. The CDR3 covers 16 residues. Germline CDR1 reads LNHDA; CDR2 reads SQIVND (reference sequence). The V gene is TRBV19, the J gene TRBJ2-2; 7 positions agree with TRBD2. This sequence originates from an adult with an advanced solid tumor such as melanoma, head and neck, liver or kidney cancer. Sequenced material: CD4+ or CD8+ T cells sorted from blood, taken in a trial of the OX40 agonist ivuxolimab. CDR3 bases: TGTGCCAGTAAATCAGGTCTAGCGGCAGTAACCGGGGAGCTGTTTTTT. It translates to CASKSGLAAVTGELFF.